This T cell receptor beta chain is from a study of T cell responses to AZD1222 COVID-19 vaccine. Background on the study: The analysis combined second doses at about 4 or about 12 weeks.

A word on this clone: Its matching antigen is unknown.

Only in-frame clones appear in the TCRdb table, and some are missing; sequencing was by immunoSEQ multiplex PCR. The sample consists of about 150,000 clones, over 75% of them appearing once. Notes on the study in general: White British donors predominated, females outnumbered males, and clonal diversity was possibly underestimated. Seropositive AZD1222 recipients at baseline numbered only five to seven.

The CDR3 is 14 residues long. V gave up 6 bases and J gave up 0 bases, with 9 bases separating them. Germline-derived CDR1 and CDR2 are MNHEY and SVGAGI. The sequencing used peripheral blood, collected on day 0 of AZD1222 vaccination. The V and J genes are TRBV6-5 and TRBJ2-1, with D perhaps matching TRBD2 (6 bases). The TCR originated in an adult in good health. DNA of the CDR3: TGTGCCAGCAGCCGGGACTCCTCCTACAATGAGCAGTTCTTC. Translating gives CASSRDSSYNEQFF.